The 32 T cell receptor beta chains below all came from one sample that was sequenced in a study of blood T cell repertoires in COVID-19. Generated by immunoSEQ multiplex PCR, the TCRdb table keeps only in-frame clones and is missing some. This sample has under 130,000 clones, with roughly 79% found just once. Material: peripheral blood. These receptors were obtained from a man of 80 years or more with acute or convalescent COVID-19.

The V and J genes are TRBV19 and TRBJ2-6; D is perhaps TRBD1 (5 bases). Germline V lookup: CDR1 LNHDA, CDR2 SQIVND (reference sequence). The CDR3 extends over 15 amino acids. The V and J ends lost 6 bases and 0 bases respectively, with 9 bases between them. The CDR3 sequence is CASRIGHSGANVLTF. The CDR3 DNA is TGTGCCAGTAGAATCGGACACTCTGGGGCCAACGTCCTGACTTTC.

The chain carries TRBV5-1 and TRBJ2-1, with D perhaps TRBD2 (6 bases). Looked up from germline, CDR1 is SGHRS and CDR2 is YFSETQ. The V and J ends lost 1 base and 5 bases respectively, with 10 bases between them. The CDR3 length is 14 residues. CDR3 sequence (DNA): TGCGCCAGCAGCTTGAGACTAGGGGACAATGAGCAGTTCTTC. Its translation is CASSLRLGDNEQFF.

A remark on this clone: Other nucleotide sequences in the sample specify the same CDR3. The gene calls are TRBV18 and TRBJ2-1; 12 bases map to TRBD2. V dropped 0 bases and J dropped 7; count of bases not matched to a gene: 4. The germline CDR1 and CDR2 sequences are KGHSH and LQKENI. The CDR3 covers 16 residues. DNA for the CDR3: TGTGCCAGCTCACCACCGGGCCTAGCGGGAGGGAATGAGCAGTTCTTC. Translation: CASSPPGLAGGNEQFF.

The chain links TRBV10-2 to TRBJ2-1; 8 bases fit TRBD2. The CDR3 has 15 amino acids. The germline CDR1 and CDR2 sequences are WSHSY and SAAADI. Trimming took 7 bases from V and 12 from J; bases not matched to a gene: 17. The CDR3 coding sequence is TGCGCCAGCACCAAGACAAATATAGCGGGAACGGCGCAGTTCTTC. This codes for CASTKTNIAGTAQFF.

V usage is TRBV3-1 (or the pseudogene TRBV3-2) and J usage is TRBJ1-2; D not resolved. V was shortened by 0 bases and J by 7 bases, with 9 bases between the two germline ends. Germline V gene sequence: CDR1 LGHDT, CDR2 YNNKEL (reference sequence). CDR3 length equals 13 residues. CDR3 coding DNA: TGTGCCAGCAGCCAAGAGGTAGACTCTGGCTACACCTTC. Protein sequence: CASSQEVDSGYTF.

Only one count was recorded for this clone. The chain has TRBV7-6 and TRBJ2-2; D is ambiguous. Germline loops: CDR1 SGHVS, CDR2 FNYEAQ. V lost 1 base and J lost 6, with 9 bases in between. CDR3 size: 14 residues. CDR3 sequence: CASSLVLESGELFF. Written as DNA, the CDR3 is TGTGCCAGCAGCTTAGTACTGGAGTCCGGGGAGCTGTTTTTT.

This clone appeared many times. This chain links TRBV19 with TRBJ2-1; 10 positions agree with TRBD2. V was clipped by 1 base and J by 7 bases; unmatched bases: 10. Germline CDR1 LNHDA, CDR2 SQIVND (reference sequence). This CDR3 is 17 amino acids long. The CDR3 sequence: CASSIVPPSGSRNEQFF. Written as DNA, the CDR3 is TGTGCCAGTAGTATAGTCCCCCCTAGCGGGAGTCGGAATGAGCAGTTCTTC.

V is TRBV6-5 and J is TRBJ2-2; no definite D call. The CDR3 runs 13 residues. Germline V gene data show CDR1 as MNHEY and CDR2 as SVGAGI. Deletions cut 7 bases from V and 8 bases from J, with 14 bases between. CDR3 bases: TGTGCCAGCACCCCGGGTCTTGGGGGGGAGCTGTTTTTT. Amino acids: CASTPGLGGELFF.

This CDR3 is CAWTLPGTSVTGELFF. CDR3 DNA sequence: TGTGCCTGGACTCTGCCCGGGACTAGCGTCACCGGGGAGCTGTTTTTT. The V and J genes are TRBV30 and TRBJ2-2; 10 bases are shared with TRBD2. Germline CDR1 reads GTSNPN; CDR2 reads SVGIG (reference sequence). This CDR3 comprises 16 residues. The trim removed 4 bases at V and 4 bases at J, leaving 9 bases unmatched.

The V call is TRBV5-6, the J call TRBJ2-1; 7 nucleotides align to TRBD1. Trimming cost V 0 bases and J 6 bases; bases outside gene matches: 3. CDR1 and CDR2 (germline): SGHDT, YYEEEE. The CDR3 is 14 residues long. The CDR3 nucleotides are TGTGCCAGCAGCTTGGGACAGGGATTCAATGAGCAGTTCTTC. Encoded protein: CASSLGQGFNEQFF.

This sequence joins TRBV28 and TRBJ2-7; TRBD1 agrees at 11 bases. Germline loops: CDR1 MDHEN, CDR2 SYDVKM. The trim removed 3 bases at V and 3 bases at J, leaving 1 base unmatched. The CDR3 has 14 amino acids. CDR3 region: CASSLGTGGYEQYF. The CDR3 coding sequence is TGTGCCAGCAGTTTGGGGACAGGGGGCTACGAGCAGTACTTC.

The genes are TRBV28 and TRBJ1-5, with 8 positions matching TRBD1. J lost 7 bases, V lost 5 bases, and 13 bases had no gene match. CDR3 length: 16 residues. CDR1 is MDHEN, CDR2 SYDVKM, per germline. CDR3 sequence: CASSIHAGGEIQPQHF. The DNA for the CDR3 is TGTGCCAGCAGTATACATGCAGGGGGCGAAATCCAGCCCCAGCATTTT.

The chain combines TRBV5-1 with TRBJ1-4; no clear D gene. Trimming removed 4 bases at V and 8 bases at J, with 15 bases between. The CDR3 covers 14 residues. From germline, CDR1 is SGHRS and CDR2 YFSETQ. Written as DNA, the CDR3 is TGCGCCAGCAGCCGCAGAGGACTGCGAGAAAAACTGTTTTTT. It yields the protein CASSRRGLREKLFF. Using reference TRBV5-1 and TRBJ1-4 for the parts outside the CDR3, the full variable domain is KAGVTQTPRYLIKTRGQQVTLSCSPISGHRSVSWYQQTPGQGLQFLFEYFSETQRNKGNFPGRFSGRQFSNSRSEMNVSTLELGDSALYLCASSRRGLREKLFFGSGTQLSVL.

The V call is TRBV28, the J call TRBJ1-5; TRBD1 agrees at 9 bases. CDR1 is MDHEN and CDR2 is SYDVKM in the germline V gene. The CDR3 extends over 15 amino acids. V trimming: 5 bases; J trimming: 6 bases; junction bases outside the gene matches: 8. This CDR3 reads CASSERQGVGQPQHF. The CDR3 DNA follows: TGTGCCAGCAGTGAACGACAGGGGGTGGGTCAGCCCCAGCATTTT.

CDR3 in amino acids: CASRTWDREEETQYF. The CDR3 region has the DNA TGTGCCAGCAGAACGTGGGACAGGGAGGAAGAGACCCAGTACTTC. This chain links TRBV7-6 with TRBJ2-5, with 9 bases fitting TRBD1. V shed 6 bases, J shed 3 bases, and the junction held 8 bases outside the gene matches. This CDR3 is 15 amino acids long. Germline lookup yields CDR1 SGHVS and CDR2 FNYEAQ.

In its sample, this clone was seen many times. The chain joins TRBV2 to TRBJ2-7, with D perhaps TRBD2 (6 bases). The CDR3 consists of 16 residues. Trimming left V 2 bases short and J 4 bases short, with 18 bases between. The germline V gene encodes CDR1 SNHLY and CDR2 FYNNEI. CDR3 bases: TGTGCCAGCAGTGAAAGGCGGGGACCCCTTGGGTACGAGCAGTACTTC. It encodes CASSERRGPLGYEQYF. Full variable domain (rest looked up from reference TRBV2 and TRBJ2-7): EPEVTQTPSHQVTQMGQEVILRCVPISNHLYFYWYRQILGQKVEFLVSFYNNEISEKSEIFDDQFSVERPDGSNFTLKIRSTKLEDSAMYFCASSERRGPLGYEQYFGPGTRLTVT.

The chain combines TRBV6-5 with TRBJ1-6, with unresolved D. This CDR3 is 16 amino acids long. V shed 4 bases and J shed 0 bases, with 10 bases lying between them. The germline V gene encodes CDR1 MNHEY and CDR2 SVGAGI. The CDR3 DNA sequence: TGTGCCAGCAGTTTTACACCTAGCTCCTATAATTCACCCCTCCACTTT. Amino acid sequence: CASSFTPSSYNSPLHF.

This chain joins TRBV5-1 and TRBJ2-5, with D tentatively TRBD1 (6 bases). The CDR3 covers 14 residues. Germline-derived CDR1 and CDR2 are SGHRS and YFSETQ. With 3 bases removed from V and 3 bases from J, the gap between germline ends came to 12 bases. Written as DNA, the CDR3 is TGCGCCAGCAGCTCAGGACAGACCGAAGAGACCCAGTACTTC. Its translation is CASSSGQTEETQYF.

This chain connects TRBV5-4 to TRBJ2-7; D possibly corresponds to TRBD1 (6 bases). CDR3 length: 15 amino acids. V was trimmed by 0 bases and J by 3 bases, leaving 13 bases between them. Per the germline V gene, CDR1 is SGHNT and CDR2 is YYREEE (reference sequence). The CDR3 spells CASSLGADRIYEQYF. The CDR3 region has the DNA TGTGCCAGCAGCTTGGGAGCTGACAGGATCTACGAGCAGTACTTC.

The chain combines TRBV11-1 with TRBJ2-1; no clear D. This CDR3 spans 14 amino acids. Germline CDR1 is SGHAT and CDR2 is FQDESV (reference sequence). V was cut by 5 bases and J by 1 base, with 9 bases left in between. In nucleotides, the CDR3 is TGTGCCAGCAGCCTGGAGAGGTCCTACAATGAGCAGTTCTTC. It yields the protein CASSLERSYNEQFF.

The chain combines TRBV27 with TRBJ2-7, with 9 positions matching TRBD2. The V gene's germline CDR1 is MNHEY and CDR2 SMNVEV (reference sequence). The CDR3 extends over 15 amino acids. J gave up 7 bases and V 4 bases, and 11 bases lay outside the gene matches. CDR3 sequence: CASSSPGGRAGEQYF. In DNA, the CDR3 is TGTGCCAGCAGTTCCCCGGGCGGGAGGGCTGGGGAGCAGTACTTC.

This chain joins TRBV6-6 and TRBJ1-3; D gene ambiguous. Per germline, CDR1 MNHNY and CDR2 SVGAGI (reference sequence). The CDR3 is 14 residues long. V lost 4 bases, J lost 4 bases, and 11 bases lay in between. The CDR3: CASSSQAGGNTIYF. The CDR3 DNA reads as TGTGCCAGCAGTTCGCAGGCGGGAGGAAACACCATATATTTT.

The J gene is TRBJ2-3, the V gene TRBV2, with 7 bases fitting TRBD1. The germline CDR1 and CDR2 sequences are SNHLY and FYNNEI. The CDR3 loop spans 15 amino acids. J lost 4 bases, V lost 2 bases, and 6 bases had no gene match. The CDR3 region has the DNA TGTGCCAGCAGTGAACGGGGACAGTCCGCAGATACGCAGTATTTT. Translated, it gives CASSERGQSADTQYF.

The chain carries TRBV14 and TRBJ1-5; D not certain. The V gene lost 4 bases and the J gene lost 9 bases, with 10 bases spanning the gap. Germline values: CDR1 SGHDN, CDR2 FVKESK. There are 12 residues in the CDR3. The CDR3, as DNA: TGTGCCAGCAGCCGGGCCTCTGGGCCCCAGCATTTT. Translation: CASSRASGPQHF.

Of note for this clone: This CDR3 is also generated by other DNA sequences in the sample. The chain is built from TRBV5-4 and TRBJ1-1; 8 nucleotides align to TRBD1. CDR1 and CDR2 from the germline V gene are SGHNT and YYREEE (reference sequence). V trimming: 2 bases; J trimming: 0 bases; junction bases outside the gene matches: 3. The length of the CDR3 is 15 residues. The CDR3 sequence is CASSLGQGMNTEAFF. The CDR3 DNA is TGTGCCAGCAGCTTAGGACAGGGTATGAACACTGAAGCTTTCTTT.

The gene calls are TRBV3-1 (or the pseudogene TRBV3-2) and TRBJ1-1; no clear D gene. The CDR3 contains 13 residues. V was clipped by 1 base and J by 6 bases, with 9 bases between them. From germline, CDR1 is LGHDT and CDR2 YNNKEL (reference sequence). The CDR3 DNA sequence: TGTGCCAGCAGCCAAGTGGAAAGCGCTGAAGCTTTCTTT. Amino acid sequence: CASSQVESAEAFF.

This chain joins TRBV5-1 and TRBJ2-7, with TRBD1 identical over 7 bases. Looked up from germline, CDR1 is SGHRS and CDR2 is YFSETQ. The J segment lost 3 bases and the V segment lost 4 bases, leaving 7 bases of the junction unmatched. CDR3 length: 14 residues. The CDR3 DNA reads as TGCGCCAGCAGCCGACGGGACAGTCACTACGAGCAGTACTTC. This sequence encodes CASSRRDSHYEQYF.

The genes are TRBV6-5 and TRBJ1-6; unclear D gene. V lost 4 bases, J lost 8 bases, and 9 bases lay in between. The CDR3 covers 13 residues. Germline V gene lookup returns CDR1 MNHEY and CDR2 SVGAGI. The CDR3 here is CASSLREDSPLHF. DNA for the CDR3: TGTGCCAGCAGTTTGAGAGAAGATTCACCCCTCCACTTT.

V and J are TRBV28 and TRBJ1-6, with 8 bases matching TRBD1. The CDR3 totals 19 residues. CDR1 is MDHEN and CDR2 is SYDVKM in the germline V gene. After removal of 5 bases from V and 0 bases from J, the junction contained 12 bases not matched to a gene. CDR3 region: CASSPRSDRGYSYNSPLHF. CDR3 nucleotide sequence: TGTGCCAGCAGTCCACGTTCTGACAGGGGCTACTCCTATAATTCACCCCTCCACTTT.

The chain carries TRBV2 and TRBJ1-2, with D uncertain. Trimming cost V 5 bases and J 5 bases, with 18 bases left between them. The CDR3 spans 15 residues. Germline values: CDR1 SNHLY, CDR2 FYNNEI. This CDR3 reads CASSSLRESVYGYTF. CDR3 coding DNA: TGTGCCAGCAGTTCCCTTAGGGAGTCAGTTTATGGCTACACCTTC.

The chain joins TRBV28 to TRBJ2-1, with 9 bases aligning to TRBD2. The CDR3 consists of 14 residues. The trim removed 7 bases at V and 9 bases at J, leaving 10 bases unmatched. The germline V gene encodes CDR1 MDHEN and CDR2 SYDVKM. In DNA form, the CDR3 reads TGTGCCAGCAAGGGCGGGAGGGCCTGGAGTGAGCAGTTCTTC. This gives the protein CASKGGRAWSEQFF.

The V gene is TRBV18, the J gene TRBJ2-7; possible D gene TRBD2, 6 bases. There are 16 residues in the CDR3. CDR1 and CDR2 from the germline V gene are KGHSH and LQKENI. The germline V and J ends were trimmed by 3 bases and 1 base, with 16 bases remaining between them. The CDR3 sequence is CASSPVMGGKSYEQYF. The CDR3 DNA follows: TGTGCCAGCTCACCCGTTATGGGAGGCAAATCCTACGAGCAGTACTTC.